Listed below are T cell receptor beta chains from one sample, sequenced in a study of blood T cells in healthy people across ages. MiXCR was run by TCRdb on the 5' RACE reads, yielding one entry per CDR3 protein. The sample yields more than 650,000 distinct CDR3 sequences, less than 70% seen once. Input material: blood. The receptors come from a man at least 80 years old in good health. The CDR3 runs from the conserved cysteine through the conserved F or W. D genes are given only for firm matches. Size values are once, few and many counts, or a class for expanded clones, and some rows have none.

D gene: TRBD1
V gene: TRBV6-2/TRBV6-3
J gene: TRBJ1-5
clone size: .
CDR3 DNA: TGTGCCTCGGGACAGGGAGAAGGGGTCGGCAATCAGCCCCAGCATTTT
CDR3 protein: CASGQGEGVGNQPQHF

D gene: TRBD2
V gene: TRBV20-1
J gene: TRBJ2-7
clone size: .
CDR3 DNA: TGCAGTGCTACGGCTAGCGGAACTTCCCACGAGCAGTACTTC
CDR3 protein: CSATASGTSHEQYF

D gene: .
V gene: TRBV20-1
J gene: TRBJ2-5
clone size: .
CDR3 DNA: TGCAGCGCTAGGCTTAGCGGTTTATGGGAGCAGTACTTC
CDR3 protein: CSARLSGLWEQYF

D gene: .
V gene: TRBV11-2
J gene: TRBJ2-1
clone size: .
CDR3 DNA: TGTGCCAGCAGCGTAGCCCCGCGTGGGCCCTCCTACAATGAGCAGTTCTTC
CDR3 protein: CASSVAPRGPSYNEQFF

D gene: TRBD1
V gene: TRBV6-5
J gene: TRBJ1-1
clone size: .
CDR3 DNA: TGTGCCAGCAGGGGACAGGGGGCCGGCGACACTGAAGCTTTCTTT
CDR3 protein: CASRGQGAGDTEAFF

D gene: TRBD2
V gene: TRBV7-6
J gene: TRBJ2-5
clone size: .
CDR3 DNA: TGTGCCAGCAGCTTAGTGGTCGGGAGGGCCCCCCAGACCCAGTACTTC
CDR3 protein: CASSLVVGRAPQTQYF

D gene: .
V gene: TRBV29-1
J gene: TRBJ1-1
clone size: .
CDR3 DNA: TGCAGCGTACGGCCCATGAACACTGAAGCTTTCTTT
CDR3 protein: CSVRPMNTEAFF

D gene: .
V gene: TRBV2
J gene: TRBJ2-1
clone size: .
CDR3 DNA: TGTGCCAGCAGTGAATTGGCTAGCGGGACAGGTGAGCAGTTCTTC
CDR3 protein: CASSELASGTGEQFF

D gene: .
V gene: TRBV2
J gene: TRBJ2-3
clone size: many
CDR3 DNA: TGTGCCAGCAGTGCTCGCACAGATACGCAGTATTTT
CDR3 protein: CASSARTDTQYF

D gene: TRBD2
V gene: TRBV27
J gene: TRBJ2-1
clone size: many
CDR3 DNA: TGTGCCAGCGGAGCCGGGAGGGCCTGGAATGAGCAGTTCTTC
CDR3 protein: CASGAGRAWNEQFF

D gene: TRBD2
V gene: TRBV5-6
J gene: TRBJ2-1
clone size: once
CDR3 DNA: TGTGCCAGCAGCGGGGGACCAGCGGGAGACATGGATGAGCAGTTCTTC
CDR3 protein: CASSGGPAGDMDEQFF

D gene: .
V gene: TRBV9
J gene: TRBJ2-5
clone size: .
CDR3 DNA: TGTGCCAGCAGCCCTCGGGACTCCCTCGAGGTGAGGGCTGAGACCCAGTACTTC
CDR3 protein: CASSPRDSLEVRAETQYF

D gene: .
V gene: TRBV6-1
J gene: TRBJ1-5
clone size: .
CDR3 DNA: TGTGCCAGCAGGGGAACAGTGGGAAGCAATCAGCCCCAGCATTTT
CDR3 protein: CASRGTVGSNQPQHF

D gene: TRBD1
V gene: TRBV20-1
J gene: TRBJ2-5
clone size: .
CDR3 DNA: TGCAGTGCTATAACCGGGACAGGGATGTTTGAGACCCAGTACTTC
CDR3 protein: CSAITGTGMFETQYF

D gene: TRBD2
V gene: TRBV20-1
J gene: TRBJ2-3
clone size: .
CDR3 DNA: TGCAGTGCCCGCCCCCAAGCGGGAGCAGATACGCAGTATTTT
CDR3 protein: CSARPQAGADTQYF

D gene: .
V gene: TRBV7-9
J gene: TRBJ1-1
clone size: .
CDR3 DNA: TGTGCCAGCAGCTTGTTCCGACAGAACACTGAAGCTTTCTTT
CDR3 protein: CASSLFRQNTEAFF

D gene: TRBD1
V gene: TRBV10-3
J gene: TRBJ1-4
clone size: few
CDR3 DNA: TGTGCCATCATCGGGGACAGGGTTGGTGAAAAACTGTTTTTT
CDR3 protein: CAIIGDRVGEKLFF

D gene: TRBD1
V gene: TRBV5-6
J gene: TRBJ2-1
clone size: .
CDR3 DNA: TGTGCCAGCAGCACCGGACCGGGACAGGGTATTAATGAGCAGTTCTTC
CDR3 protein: CASSTGPGQGINEQFF

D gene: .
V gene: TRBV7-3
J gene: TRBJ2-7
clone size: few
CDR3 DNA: TGTGCCAGCAGCTTATACACAGGGCCTACCTACGAGCAGTACTTC
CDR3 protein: CASSLYTGPTYEQYF

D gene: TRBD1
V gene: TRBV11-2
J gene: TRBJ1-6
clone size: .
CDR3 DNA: TGTGCCAGCAGCTTAGGATTAACAGGGGCCTCACCCCTCCACTTT
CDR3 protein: CASSLGLTGASPLHF

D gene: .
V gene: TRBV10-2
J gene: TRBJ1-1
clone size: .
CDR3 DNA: TGCGCCAGCATGGCCCGGTTGGTTCCTGAAGCTTTCTTT
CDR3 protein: CASMARLVPEAFF

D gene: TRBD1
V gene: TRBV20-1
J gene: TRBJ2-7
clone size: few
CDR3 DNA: TGCAGTGCTAGTGTCCGACAGGGGCCTTACGAGCAGTACTTC
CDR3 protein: CSASVRQGPYEQYF

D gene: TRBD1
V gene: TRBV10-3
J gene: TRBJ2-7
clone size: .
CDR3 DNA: TGTGCCATCAGTGATCCTAGGACAGGGCTCGAGCAGTACTTC
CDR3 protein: CAISDPRTGLEQYF

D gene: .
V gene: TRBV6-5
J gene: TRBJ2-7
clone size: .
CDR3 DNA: TGTGCCAGCAGTTACTCCAAGGGTGCAGGGCAGTACTTC
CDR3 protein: CASSYSKGAGQYF

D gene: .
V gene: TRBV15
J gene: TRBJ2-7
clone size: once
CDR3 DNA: TGTGCCACCAGCGCGTTAGGTCGCGAGCAGTACTTC
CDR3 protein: CATSALGREQYF

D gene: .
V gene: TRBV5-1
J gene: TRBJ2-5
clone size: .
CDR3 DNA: TGCGCCAGCAGCTTCATAGGACCAACTAAGACCCAGTACTTC
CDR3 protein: CASSFIGPTKTQYF

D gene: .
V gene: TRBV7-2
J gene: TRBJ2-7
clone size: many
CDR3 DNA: TGTGCCAGCAGCTTAGGGAGGGGGTCCTACGAGCAGTACTTC
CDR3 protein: CASSLGRGSYEQYF

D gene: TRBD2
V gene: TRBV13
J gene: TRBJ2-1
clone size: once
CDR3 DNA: TGTGCCAGCAGCTCCGGTGGAGCGGGAGTGTCCTACAATGAGCAGTTCTTC
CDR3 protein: CASSSGGAGVSYNEQFF

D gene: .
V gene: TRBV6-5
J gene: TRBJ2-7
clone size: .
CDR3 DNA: TGTGCCAGCAGTTATGTCTCCACGGGGGCGGCCGAGCAGTACTTC
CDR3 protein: CASSYVSTGAAEQYF

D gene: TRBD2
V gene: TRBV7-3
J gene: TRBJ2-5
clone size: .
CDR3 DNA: TGTGCCAGCAGCTTACTTACTAGCGGGCCAAAGTACTTC
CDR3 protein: CASSLLTSGPKYF

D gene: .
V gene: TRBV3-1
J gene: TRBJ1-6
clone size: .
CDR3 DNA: TGTGCCAGCAGCAACGCGGGGACAAATAATTCACCCCTCCACTTT
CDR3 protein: CASSNAGTNNSPLHF

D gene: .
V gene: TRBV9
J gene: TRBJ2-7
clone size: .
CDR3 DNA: TGTGCCAGCAGCGTAGCGCGAGGGATCCCCTACGAGCAGTACTTC
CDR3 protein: CASSVARGIPYEQYF

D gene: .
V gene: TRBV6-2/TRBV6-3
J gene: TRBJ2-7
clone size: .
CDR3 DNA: TGTGCCAGCATTGGAGGCGGAAACTACGAGCAGTACTTC
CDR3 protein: CASIGGGNYEQYF

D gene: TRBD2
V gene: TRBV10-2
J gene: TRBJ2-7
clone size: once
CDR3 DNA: TGCGCCAGCAGTGAACTAGCGACCTACGAGCAGTACTTC
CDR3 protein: CASSELATYEQYF

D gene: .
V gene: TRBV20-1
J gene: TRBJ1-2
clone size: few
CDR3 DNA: TGCAGTGCTAGGGGCCGGGGGAATACTAACTATGGCTACACCTTC
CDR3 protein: CSARGRGNTNYGYTF

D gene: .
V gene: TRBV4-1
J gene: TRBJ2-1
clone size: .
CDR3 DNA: TGCGCCAGCAGCCACCCCACTACCGAAAGCTCCTACAATGAGCAGTTCTTC
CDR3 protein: CASSHPTTESSYNEQFF

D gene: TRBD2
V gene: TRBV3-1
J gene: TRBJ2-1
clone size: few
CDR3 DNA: TGTGCCAGCAGCTCGCTAGCGGGAGGCTACAATGAGCAGTTCTTC
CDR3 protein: CASSSLAGGYNEQFF

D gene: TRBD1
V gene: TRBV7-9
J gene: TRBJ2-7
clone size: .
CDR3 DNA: TGTGCCAGCAGCTTAGTTGGGGCGCAGGGGGTCTACGAGCAGTACTTC
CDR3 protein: CASSLVGAQGVYEQYF

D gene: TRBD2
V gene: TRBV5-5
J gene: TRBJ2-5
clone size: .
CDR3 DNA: TGTGCCAGCAGCGAGCTTCTAGCGGGAGGTCGGGAGACCCAGTACTTC
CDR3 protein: CASSELLAGGRETQYF

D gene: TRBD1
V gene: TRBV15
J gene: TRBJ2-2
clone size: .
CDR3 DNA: TGTGCCACCAGCAGGAGGACAGGGTTCGGGGAGCTGTTTTTT
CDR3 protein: CATSRRTGFGELFF

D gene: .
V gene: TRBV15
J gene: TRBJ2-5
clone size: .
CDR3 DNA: TGTGCCACCAGCAGAGTGCCGGTAACAACCCAGTACTTC
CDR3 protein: CATSRVPVTTQYF

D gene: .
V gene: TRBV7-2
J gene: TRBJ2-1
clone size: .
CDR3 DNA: TGTGCCAGCAGGGAACGGACTTCCCCGGGCAATGAGCAGTTCTTC
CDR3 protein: CASRERTSPGNEQFF

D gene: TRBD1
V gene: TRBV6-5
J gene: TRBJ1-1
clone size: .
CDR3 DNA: TGTGCCAGCAGTGCCGGACAGGCGAACACTGAAGCTTTCTTT
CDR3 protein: CASSAGQANTEAFF

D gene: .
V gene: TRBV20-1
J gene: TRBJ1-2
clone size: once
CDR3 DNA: TGCAGTGCTAGAGAAGGGGGATTGGACTATGGCTACACCTTC
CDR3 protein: CSAREGGLDYGYTF

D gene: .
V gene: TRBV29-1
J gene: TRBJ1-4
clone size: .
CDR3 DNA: TGCAGCGTGGGCCACGGGGGTGAAAAACTGTTTTTT
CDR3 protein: CSVGHGGEKLFF

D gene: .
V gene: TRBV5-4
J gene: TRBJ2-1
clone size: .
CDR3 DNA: TGTGCCAGCACCCCAGGGGTCGTCTCCTACAATGAGCAGTTCTTC
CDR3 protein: CASTPGVVSYNEQFF

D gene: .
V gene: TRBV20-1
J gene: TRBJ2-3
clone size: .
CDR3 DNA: TGCAGTGCTCAGGCTGAGGATACGCAGTATTTT
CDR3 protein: CSAQAEDTQYF

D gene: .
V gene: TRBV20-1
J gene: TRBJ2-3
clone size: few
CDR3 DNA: TGCAGTGCTAGAGACCCGGGGAATACGCAGTATTTT
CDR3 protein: CSARDPGNTQYF

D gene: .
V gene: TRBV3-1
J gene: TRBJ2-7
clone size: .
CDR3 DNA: TGTGCCGGCAGCCAGGGAACTAGTTCTACCTACGAGCAGTACTTC
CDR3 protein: CAGSQGTSSTYEQYF

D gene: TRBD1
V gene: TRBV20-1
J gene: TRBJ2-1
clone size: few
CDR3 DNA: TGCAGTGTAGGGGGCTTGGGGGAGCGAGGCTACAATGAGCAGTTCTTC
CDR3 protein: CSVGGLGERGYNEQFF